Each of the 18 T cell receptor beta chains below was sequenced from the same sample in a study of beta chain features in type 1 diabetes. Sequenced material consisted of expressed TCRB transcripts (all of the isolated RNA was reverse transcribed). Generated by immunoSEQ multiplex PCR, the TCRdb table keeps only in-frame clones and is missing some. The sample has 90,000 to 110,000 clones, 40% seen once. Sequencing was done on a sample of stem cell memory CD4+ T cells from blood. The receptors were gathered from a woman between 18 and 29 years old in good health.

The rearrangement uses TRBV2 and TRBJ1-4; D remains unclear. This CDR3 has 13 residues. CDR1 SNHLY and CDR2 FYNNEI come from the germline V gene. Trimming cost V 6 bases and J 6 bases, with 11 bases left between them. The CDR3 nucleotides read TGTGCCAGCAGGGTGAGGGAGTATGAAAAACTGTTTTTT. This codes for CASRVREYEKLFF.

V gene TRBV13 combines with J gene TRBJ1-5; no reliable D call. Germline V gene lookup returns CDR1 PRHDT and CDR2 FYEKMQ (reference sequence). The V end was cut by 8 bases, the J end by 0 bases, with 8 bases between. This CDR3 has 13 residues. CDR3 nucleotide sequence: TGTGCCAGCTCACCGGGTAGCAATCAGCCCCAGCATTTT. This codes for CASSPGSNQPQHF.

The chain is built from TRBV6-5 and TRBJ1-5; 8 bases align to TRBD1. Per the germline V gene, CDR1 is MNHEY and CDR2 is SVGAGI. V dropped 4 bases and J dropped 2; count of bases not matched to a gene: 1. CDR3 size: 14 residues. The CDR3 DNA reads as TGTGCCAGCAGTTTGGACAGGGGCAATCAGCCCCAGCATTTT. It is translated as CASSLDRGNQPQHF.

The V and J genes are TRBV28 and TRBJ1-6; possibly TRBD1 for D (5 bases). Trimming removed 3 bases from V and 10 bases from J, with 19 bases in between. Per the germline V gene, CDR1 is MDHEN and CDR2 is SYDVKM. The CDR3 contains 16 residues. The DNA of the CDR3 is TGTGCCAGCAGTTTTCGGCCGCGGGGCCCGCGGTCACCCCTCCACTTT. This gives the protein CASSFRPRGPRSPLHF.

The chain employs TRBV7-9 and TRBJ1-1; 10 positions agree with TRBD1. The germline gives CDR1 SEHNR, CDR2 FQNEAQ (reference sequence). CDR3 size: 15 residues. J was trimmed by 4 bases and V by 2 bases; bases with no gene match: 4. The CDR3 sequence: CASSLTWTGGTEAFF. DNA for the CDR3: TGTGCCAGCAGCTTAACCTGGACAGGGGGCACTGAAGCTTTCTTT.

This chain joins TRBV6-1 and TRBJ2-5; 7 nucleotides align to TRBD1. CDR1 MNHNS and CDR2 SASEGT come from the germline V gene. J lost 2 bases, V lost 5 bases, and 5 bases had no gene match. The CDR3 is 14 amino acids. The CDR3 coding sequence is TGTGCCAGCAGTTCCGGGACAGCGCAAGAGACCCAGTACTTC. Protein sequence: CASSSGTAQETQYF.

The chain uses TRBV6-5 and TRBJ2-7; 7 positions match TRBD2. The V gene end was trimmed by 6 bases and the J gene end by 2 bases; junction bases not matched to a gene: 10. This CDR3 comprises 15 residues. Germline values: CDR1 MNHEY, CDR2 SVGAGI. CDR3 bases: TGTGCCAGCAGACTATGGGCTAGCGGACCCTACGAGCAGTACTTC. The encoded protein is CASRLWASGPYEQYF.

The gene calls are TRBV5-1 and TRBJ2-5, with unresolved D. The CDR3 is 15 residues long. V lost 3 bases and J lost 3, with 15 bases in between. Germline V gives CDR1 SGHRS, CDR2 YFSETQ. CDR3 nucleotide sequence: TGCGCCAGCAGCTCTGGTTCGGGTCGGGAAGAGACCCAGTACTTC. Its translation: CASSSGSGREETQYF.

There are a few counts of this clone. The chain uses TRBV7-7 and TRBJ2-5; 9 nucleotides align to TRBD2. Germline V CDR1 and CDR2: SSHAT, FNYEAQ (reference sequence). The CDR3 is 15 amino acids. Trimming took 3 bases from V and 4 from J; bases not matched to a gene: 6. The CDR3 DNA reads TGTGCCAGCAGCTTGGGACTAGCTCAGGGAGAGACCCAGTACTTC. It is translated as CASSLGLAQGETQYF.

The rearrangement joins TRBV27 to TRBJ1-1, with 7 bases identical to TRBD1. Germline V gene sequence: CDR1 MNHEY, CDR2 SMNVEV (reference sequence). Losses at the gene ends were 1 base for V and 0 bases for J; bases not matched to a gene: 2. CDR3 size: 15 residues. CDR3 nucleotide sequence: TGTGCCAGCAGTTTATTGGGACAGCTGAACACTGAAGCTTTCTTT. This codes for CASSLLGQLNTEAFF.

This chain uses TRBV5-1 with TRBJ2-2; tentatively, D is TRBD1 (6 bases). From germline, CDR1 is SGHRS and CDR2 YFSETQ. The CDR3 has 15 amino acids. The germline V and J ends were trimmed by 0 bases and 2 bases, with 8 bases remaining between them. DNA of the CDR3: TGCGCCAGCAGCTTGGTACAGGGAAACACCGGGGAGCTGTTTTTT. This translates into CASSLVQGNTGELFF.

Concerning this clone itself: The germline gene is not matched at one end of the junction; a read error may be the cause. The chain links TRBV5-1 to TRBJ1-1, with TRBD1 matching over 8 bases. The CDR3 length is 13 residues. CDR1 SGHRS and CDR2 YFSETQ come from the germline V gene. This chain's CDR3 is CASSLEQGVRAFF. As DNA, the CDR3 is TGTGCCAGCAGCTTGGAACAGGGGGTCAGAGCTTTCTTT.

V usage is TRBV7-3 and J usage is TRBJ2-1; D unclear. CDR1 SGHTA and CDR2 FQGTGA come from the germline V gene. Trimming pared 1 base from V and 0 bases from J, leaving 16 bases between. This CDR3 has 18 residues. This CDR3 is CASSLRSEAPFSYNEQFF. CDR3 coding DNA: TGTGCCAGCAGCTTAAGGTCAGAGGCACCATTCTCCTACAATGAGCAGTTCTTC.

The V and J genes are TRBV6-4 and TRBJ1-2; D perhaps matches TRBD1 (5 bases). Germline V gene sequence: CDR1 MRHNA, CDR2 SNTAGT. The CDR3 is 17 residues long. The V end was cut by 0 bases, the J end by 1 base, with 15 bases between. Here the CDR3 reads CASSDSILAGINYGYTF. The CDR3 nucleotides are TGTGCCAGCAGTGACTCGATCTTGGCAGGGATTAACTATGGCTACACCTTC.

This clone was seen a few times. This chain links TRBV28 with TRBJ2-3; no definite D call. Germline values: CDR1 MDHEN, CDR2 SYDVKM. V was pared by 2 bases and J by 1 base, with 4 bases between. CDR3 size: 13 residues. CDR3 nucleotides: TGTGCCAGCAGTTTAGGAGGCACAGATACGCAGTATTTT. This gives the protein CASSLGGTDTQYF.

This clone showed up just a few times. This sequence joins TRBV5-1 and TRBJ2-4; maybe TRBD2 (5 bases). Trimming took 3 bases from V and 0 from J, leaving 7 bases between them. In germline, CDR1 is SGHRS, CDR2 YFSETQ. The CDR3 is made up of 14 amino acids. This CDR3 is CASSWAGAKNIQYF. In DNA form, the CDR3 reads TGCGCCAGCAGCTGGGCGGGAGCCAAAAACATTCAGTACTTC. Together with reference TRBV5-1 and TRBJ2-4, the CDR3 gives the full variable domain: KAGVTQTPRYLIKTRGQQVTLSCSPISGHRSVSWYQQTPGQGLQFLFEYFSETQRNKGNFPGRFSGRQFSNSRSEMNVSTLELGDSALYLCASSWAGAKNIQYFGAGTRLSVL.

The chain links TRBV28 to TRBJ1-5; D is uncertain. This CDR3 is built from 12 residues. V was pared by 6 bases and J by 3 bases, with 6 bases between. Germline CDR1 MDHEN, CDR2 SYDVKM. The CDR3: CASRLSNQPQHF. In DNA form, the CDR3 reads TGTGCCAGCAGACTGTCCAATCAGCCCCAGCATTTT.

V is TRBV4-3 and J is TRBJ1-2; unclear D gene. The length of the CDR3 is 13 residues. Trimming pared 4 bases from V and 2 bases from J, leaving 8 bases between. The germline V gene encodes CDR1 LGHNA and CDR2 YSLEER. CDR3 protein: CASSPGKNYGYTF. CDR3 sequence (DNA): TGCGCCAGCAGCCCGGGAAAAAACTATGGCTACACCTTC.